One sample yielded the 5 T cell receptor beta chains listed below, sequenced in a study of cytomegalovirus exposure and HLA in healthy donors. In the PCR, 60 Vbeta and 13 Jbeta primers were used. Some clones are missing from TCRdb's copy, which holds only in-frame ones; the method was immunoSEQ multiplex PCR. The sample yields about 150,000 clones, about 77% seen once. Specimen: PBMCs. The receptor set was obtained from a male donor in good health and CMV-seronegative.

J is TRBJ2-3 and V is TRBV7-2; TRBD1 matches at 8 bases. The V gene's germline CDR1 is SGHTA and CDR2 FQGNSA. This CDR3 is built from 16 residues. J lost 3 bases, V lost 3 bases, and 8 bases had no gene match. This CDR3 reads CASSFKDRARTDTQYF. CDR3 nucleotides: TGTGCCAGCAGCTTTAAGGACAGGGCGAGGACAGATACGCAGTATTTT.

The CDR3 DNA is TGTGCCAGCAGCATGAAAGCTAGCGCGAAACCCTACGAGCAGTACTTC. As protein: CASSMKASAKPYEQYF. The rearrangement links TRBV7-9 to TRBJ2-7; TRBD2 is a possible D gene (6 bases). This CDR3 has 16 residues. Trimming took 5 bases from V and 2 from J, leaving 19 bases between them. Germline CDR1 reads SEHNR; CDR2 reads FQNEAQ (reference sequence).

This clone was counted once. V usage is TRBV30 and J usage is TRBJ1-2; D gene uncertain. V lost 2 bases and J lost 7, with 17 bases in between. This CDR3 comprises 14 residues. Germline CDR1 reads GTSNPN; CDR2 reads SVGIG (reference sequence). As DNA, the CDR3 is TGTGCCTGGAGTCCCAGGATTCAGGCGCTTGGCTACACCTTC. Encoded protein: CAWSPRIQALGYTF. The full variable domain, in which reference TRBV30 and TRBJ1-2 provide the parts outside the CDR3, is SQTIHQWPATLVQPVGSPLSLECTVEGTSNPNLYWYRQAAGRGLQLLFYSVGIGQISSEVPQNLSASRPQDRQFILSSKKLLLSDSGFYLCAWSPRIQALGYTFGSGTRLTVV.

As for this clone: At one end, the junction sequence differs from germline, possibly due to a read error. V usage is TRBV7-7 and J usage is TRBJ2-2; 10 bases map to TRBD1. Germline V lookup: CDR1 SSHAT, CDR2 FNYEAQ (reference sequence). CDR3 size: 15 residues. CDR3 protein: CASSPGTGDTGELFF. In DNA form, the CDR3 reads TGTGCTAGCAGCCCCGGGACAGGGGACACCGGGGAGCTGTTTTTT.

The CDR3 bases are TGTGCCAGCAGCGTAGCACTAGTTCAGAGCGGGGAGCTGTTTTTT. It translates to CASSVALVQSGELFF. This chain links TRBV9 with TRBJ2-2; perhaps TRBD2 as D (5 bases). V lost 0 bases and J 7 bases, leaving 13 bases between the germline ends. Germline lookup yields CDR1 SGDLS and CDR2 YYNGEE. This CDR3 region has 15 residues.